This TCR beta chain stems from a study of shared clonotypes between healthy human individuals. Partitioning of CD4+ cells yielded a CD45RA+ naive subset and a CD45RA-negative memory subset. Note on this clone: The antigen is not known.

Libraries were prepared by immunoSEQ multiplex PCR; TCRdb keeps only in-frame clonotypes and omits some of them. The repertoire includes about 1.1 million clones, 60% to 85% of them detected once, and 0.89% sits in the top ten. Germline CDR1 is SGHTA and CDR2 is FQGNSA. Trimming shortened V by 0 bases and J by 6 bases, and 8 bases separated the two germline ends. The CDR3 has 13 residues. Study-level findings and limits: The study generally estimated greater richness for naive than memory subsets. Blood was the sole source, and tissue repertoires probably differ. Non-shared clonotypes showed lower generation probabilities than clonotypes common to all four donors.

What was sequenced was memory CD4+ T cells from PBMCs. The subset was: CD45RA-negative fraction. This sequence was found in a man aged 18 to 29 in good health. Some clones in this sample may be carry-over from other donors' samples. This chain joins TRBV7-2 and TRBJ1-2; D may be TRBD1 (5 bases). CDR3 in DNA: TGTGCCAGCAGCTTAGCGGCAGGGAATGGCTACACCTTC. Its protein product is CASSLAAGNGYTF. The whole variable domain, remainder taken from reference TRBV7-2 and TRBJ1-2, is GAGVSQSPSNKVTEKGKDVELRCDPISGHTALYWYRQSLGQGLEFLIYFQGNSAPDKSGLPSDRFSAERTGGSVSTLTIQRTQQEDSAVYLCASSLAAGNGYTFGSGTRLTVV.